This T cell receptor beta chain stems from a study of blood T cell repertoires in COVID-19. Study-level information: Whether acute or convalescent, the COVID-19 samples came from the United States, Italy and Spain. T cells, B-cell-depleted T cells, or PBMCs supplied cDNA or gDNA.

This clone was detected once. As originally analysed: Estimation of nucleated cell counts was performed using reference gene primer amplification. Clones were read by immunoSEQ multiplex PCR, and TCRdb kept only the in-frame ones, dropping some. The DNA was the basis for D and trimming; V, J and clone size are from that table. Among about 39,000 clones listed, around 85% were seen once. The CDR3 sequence is 13 residues long. V shed 4 bases and J shed 1 base, with 4 bases lying between them. CDR1 WNHNN and CDR2 SYGVQD come from the germline V gene (reference sequence). The chain couples TRBV10-1 to TRBJ2-2; D ambiguous. The sample was peripheral blood. The source is a human donor in a cohort sampled during active COVID-19. CDR3 in amino acids: CASSGGNTGELFF. The CDR3 nucleotides read TGCGCCAGCAGTGGAGGGAACACCGGGGAGCTGTTTTTT.